This T cell receptor (beta chain) is from a study of siplizumab effects on memory and regulatory T cells (dated by TCRdb to about 2019). Broadly, across the study: The study looked at the effect of siplizumab, an anti-CD2 antibody, on alloreactive T-cell subsets in allogeneic mixed lymphocyte reactions made from human PBMCs. Study-wide conclusions, independent of this receptor: For roughly 75-95% of proliferating CD4+ or CD8+ clones, no naive or memory phenotype could be assigned. Of the alloreactive CD4+ clones that could be mapped, the Treg-derived share averaged around 64% with siplizumab compared with 25% to 30% in control reactions. Siplizumab significantly reduced the cumulative frequency of alloreactive sequences traceable to unstimulated CD4+ memory T cells. Whether proliferating Tregs from siplizumab cultures actually had suppressive function was not functionally confirmed. Greater diversity appeared to be present in unstimulated naive T cells than in memory T cells, and a substantial contribution to the alloresponse seemed to be made by naive cells. Because sequences at frequencies below about 10^-5 were poorly captured, only a minor fraction of alloreactive clones could be mapped back to unstimulated subsets.

As encoded in the germline V gene (reference sequence), CDR1 is LNHDA while CDR2 is SQIVND. A distance of 11 bases separates the germline ends of V and J, which lose 1 base and 1 base respectively. The cysteine opens and the phenylalanine closes a CDR3 of 16 amino acids. Just the 48-base CDR3 DNA is kept, in frame starting at base 1. In regard to this clone: Its antigen is still unknown. No much larger clonotype is one base removed from it; base qualities were not supplied.

Sorted unstimulated T cells and proliferating T cells recovered from mixed lymphocyte reactions were subjected to TCRbeta CDR3 sequencing. Fresh whole blood from 9 to 11 HLA-typed healthy donors was used to isolate PBMCs. To map where alloreactive clones came from, CD4+ non-regulatory T cells in the unstimulated state were FACS-sorted. Library preparation employed the immunoSEQ multiplex PCR assay. About 10^5 TCR templates per sample were assayed by the deep sequencing platform. Genomic DNA extracted from sorted T cells was the material used for TCRbeta CDR3 sequencing. From the authors' description of their analysis: The R programming language was used for the clonal analysis of the TCRbeta CDR3 data. Alloreactive CD4+ and CD8+ clones were identified by comparing unstimulated samples to CFSE-low samples taken after the reaction. Regulatory or non-regulatory origin of alloreactive CD4+ clones was assigned by matching sequences to the sorted unstimulated Treg and non-Treg repertoires. TCRdb took over this immuneACCESS table, retaining in-frame rearrangements with V and J assigned. Such tables are incomplete; in checked studies, under half of the missing clones stem from an unresolved V gene, and the remainder is unexplained. D and trimming were read from the DNA, whereas the V and J calls and clone size are those reported in that table. Present in this sample are approximately 92,000 clones, about 94% of which were seen just once. The ten most abundant clones make up around 1.5% of the sample.

This chain joins TRBV19 to TRBJ2-1; TRBD1 is possibly the D segment (6 matching bases). The specimen was non-Treg CD4+ T cells sorted from blood. Explained via the paper, the cell subset or site label denotes: FACS-sorted unstimulated CD4+ non-regulatory T cells. The sequence was obtained from a human donor in good health. The CDR3 region has the sequence CASSIGTGRSYNEQFF. The DNA sequence is as follows: TGTGCCAGTAGTATAGGTACAGGGCGTTCCTACAATGAGCAGTTCTTC.